Below are 18 T cell receptor beta chains sequenced from a single sample in a study of beta chain features in type 1 diabetes. cDNA synthesis used the whole RNA isolate, giving expressed TCRB sequences. The protocol was immunoSEQ multiplex PCR, while the TCRdb copy is restricted to in-frame clones and leaves out a portion. This table has about 220,000 clones, roughly 10% appearing once. Input material: central memory CD4+ T cells from blood. These receptors were collected from a man aged 18 to 30 in good health.

This clone was seen a few times. The chain joins TRBV7-8 to TRBJ2-7; TRBD2 agrees at 13 bases. CDR3 length: 16 residues. The germline gives CDR1 SGHVS, CDR2 FQNEAQ. V trimming: 5 bases; J trimming: 4 bases; junction bases outside the gene matches: 8. CDR3 residues: CASSTQLAGGPYEQYF. CDR3 coding DNA: TGTGCCAGCAGCACACAACTAGCGGGAGGGCCGTACGAGCAGTACTTC.

This chain connects TRBV5-1 to TRBJ2-7; D remains ambiguous. The CDR3 covers 13 residues. V dropped 5 bases and J dropped 0 bases, with 9 bases sitting between them. Germline lookup yields CDR1 SGHRS and CDR2 YFSETQ. CDR3 residues: CASSVGPSYEQYF. CDR3 coding DNA: TGCGCCAGCAGTGTCGGACCCTCCTACGAGCAGTACTTC.

This clone was detected many times. J is TRBJ2-1 and V is TRBV9; 10 nucleotides line up with TRBD2. The CDR3 spans 17 residues. Per germline, CDR1 SGDLS and CDR2 YYNGEE. Unmatched junction bases numbered 15, after V lost 4 bases and J lost 8 bases. The CDR3 spells CASSPIKAGGLNDEQFF. For the CDR3, the DNA is TGTGCCAGCAGCCCAATAAAAGCGGGAGGGCTTAACGATGAGCAGTTCTTC.

To note about this clone: This may be a read error, as it is one base from a much larger clone. This chain joins TRBV29-1 and TRBJ2-1; D is possibly TRBD2 (6 bases). The germline gives CDR1 SQVTM, CDR2 ANQGSEA. The CDR3 has 14 residues. The CDR3 protein is CRVSGLGGGNEQFF. The CDR3, as DNA: TGCAGAGTTAGCGGACTTGGCGGAGGGAATGAGCAGTTCTTC.

The chain links TRBV30 to TRBJ2-3; a possible D gene is TRBD1 (6 bases). The CDR3 extends over 15 amino acids. Germline lookup yields CDR1 GTSNPN and CDR2 SVGIG (reference sequence). V was shortened by 4 bases and J by 1 base, with 15 bases between the two germline ends. The CDR3 DNA follows: TGTGCCTGGACTTCAGGGGTCAGGGGCACAGATACGCAGTATTTT. Its translation is CAWTSGVRGTDTQYF.

This clone was found a few times. V is TRBV30 and J is TRBJ2-7; D may be TRBD1 or TRBD2 (5 bases each). V was trimmed by 5 bases and J by 7 bases, leaving 18 bases between them. The CDR3 covers 13 residues. Looked up from germline, CDR1 is GTSNPN and CDR2 is SVGIG (reference sequence). This CDR3 is CAWAGTSFTEQYF. In DNA form, the CDR3 reads TGTGCCTGGGCCGGGACGTCTTTTACGGAGCAGTACTTC.

The J gene is TRBJ2-5, the V gene TRBV27; 7 nucleotides match TRBD2. The CDR3 totals 18 residues. Germline CDR1 and CDR2: MNHEY and SMNVEV (reference sequence). Trimming took 1 base from V and 5 from J; bases not matched to a gene: 16. The CDR3 coding sequence is TGTGCCAGCAGTTTATTCTCCCGCGGGAGCGCCGCGGGGGAGACCCAGTACTTC. It specifies CASSLFSRGSAAGETQYF.

This clone has more than one count but fewer than ten. This sequence joins TRBV25-1 and TRBJ1-4; a weak D match, TRBD1 (6 bases). This CDR3 comprises 15 residues. Germline lookup yields CDR1 MGHDK and CDR2 SYGVNS. V lost 3 bases and J lost 8, with 16 bases in between. The CDR3: CASSEYRASAEKLFF. The CDR3 region has the DNA TGTGCCAGCAGTGAGTACAGGGCTAGCGCGGAAAAACTGTTTTTT.

There are a few counts of this clone. The V call is TRBV7-7, the J call TRBJ2-2, with TRBD1 matching 7 bases. J was trimmed by 5 bases and V by 1 base; bases with no gene match: 4. The CDR3 covers 15 residues. Germline CDR1 SSHAT, CDR2 FNYEAQ (reference sequence). CDR3 bases: TGTGCCAGCAGCTTAGAGGGCAGGGGGACCGGGGAGCTGTTTTTT. It encodes CASSLEGRGTGELFF.

V usage is TRBV28 and J usage is TRBJ2-7, with D possibly TRBD1 on 5 matching bases. Trimming left V 4 bases short and J 4 bases short, with 23 bases between. The CDR3 runs to 17 residues. Germline-derived CDR1 and CDR2 are MDHEN and SYDVKM. This CDR3 is CASSSSSQKGMVYEQYF. CDR3 sequence (DNA): TGTGCCAGCAGTTCTTCCTCCCAGAAGGGGATGGTGTACGAGCAGTACTTC.

This clone appeared a few times. This sequence joins TRBV30 and TRBJ1-6; possible D gene TRBD1, 5 bases. CDR3 length: 14 residues. The germline CDR1 and CDR2 sequences are GTSNPN and SVGIG (reference sequence). Trimming stripped 2 bases from V and 5 bases from J, with 10 bases between. The CDR3 reads CAWSRGSDNSPLHF. CDR3 nucleotide sequence: TGTGCCTGGAGTCGGGGCTCGGATAATTCACCCCTCCACTTT.

This clone was detected only a few times. The chain combines TRBV13 with TRBJ2-1, with 7 bases matching TRBD1. Trimming at V came to 5 bases and at J to 1 base, leaving 8 bases not matched to a gene. Per the germline V gene, CDR1 is PRHDT and CDR2 is FYEKMQ (reference sequence). CDR3 length equals 16 residues. The DNA of the CDR3 is TGTGCCAGCAGCGTAAGACAGGGCCTGTCCTACAATGAGCAGTTCTTC. It codes for CASSVRQGLSYNEQFF.

This clone has a count of ten or more. V usage is TRBV28 and J usage is TRBJ2-7; no clear D. V was clipped by 6 bases and J by 1 base, with 7 bases between them. CDR3 length: 12 amino acids. The germline V gene encodes CDR1 MDHEN and CDR2 SYDVKM. CDR3 coding DNA: TGTGCCAGCAGGACACTTTCCTACGAGCAGTACTTC. Protein sequence: CASRTLSYEQYF.

The genes are TRBV4-3 and TRBJ2-3, with TRBD1 as a possible D gene (5 bases). V was trimmed by 1 base and J by 3 bases, leaving 8 bases between them. CDR1 and CDR2 (germline): LGHNA, YSLEER. The CDR3 runs 14 residues. The CDR3 protein is CASSQGGWTDTQYF. CDR3 sequence (DNA): TGCGCCAGCAGCCAAGGGGGCTGGACAGATACGCAGTATTTT.

This clone was picked up a small number of times. V gene TRBV11-3 combines with J gene TRBJ2-1, with 10 bases that match TRBD2. This CDR3 is 14 amino acids long. J lost 10 bases, V lost 1 base, and 4 bases had no gene match. Germline CDR1 SGHNT, CDR2 YENEEA. The CDR3 sequence: CASSLAVAGGEQFF. CDR3 coding DNA: TGTGCCAGCAGCTTAGCGGTAGCGGGAGGAGAGCAGTTCTTC.

The rearrangement joins TRBV29-1 to TRBJ2-3; D possibly matches TRBD1 or TRBD2 (5 bases each). V was shortened by 6 bases and J by 0 bases, with 10 bases between the two germline ends. The length of the CDR3 is 13 residues. The germline gives CDR1 SQVTM, CDR2 ANQGSEA. The CDR3 here is CSVGTFSTDTQYF. The CDR3 DNA sequence: TGCAGCGTCGGGACCTTTAGCACAGATACGCAGTATTTT.

This clone has more than one count but fewer than ten. V usage is TRBV10-3 and J usage is TRBJ2-3; D is uncertain. The CDR3 loop spans 12 amino acids. V was shortened by 4 bases and J by 4 bases, with 6 bases between the two germline ends. Per the germline V gene, CDR1 is ENHRY and CDR2 is SYGVKD. The CDR3 region has the DNA TGTGCCATCAGTGGTGAGGCAGATACGCAGTATTTT. Translated, it gives CAISGEADTQYF.

This clone was counted only a few times. This rearrangement joins TRBV10-3 to TRBJ2-2; D call uncertain. V gave up 0 bases and J gave up 4 bases, with 9 bases separating them. Germline V gene sequence: CDR1 ENHRY, CDR2 SYGVKD. CDR3 length: 15 amino acids. CDR3: CAISESRQGTGELFF. In DNA form, the CDR3 reads TGTGCCATCAGTGAGTCGAGACAAGGCACCGGGGAGCTGTTTTTT.